Below, 4 T cell receptor beta chains from the same sample are listed, as sequenced in a study of cytomegalovirus exposure and HLA in healthy donors. The study ran its PCR with 60 Vbeta and 13 Jbeta primers. Only in-frame clones appear in the TCRdb table, and some are missing; sequencing was by immunoSEQ multiplex PCR. Of approximately 40,000 clones in the sample, 70% to 90% were seen once. The sequenced sample was PBMCs. The source is a woman in her 40s in good health and CMV-seropositive.

The chain joins TRBV7-2 to TRBJ2-6, with D maybe TRBD1 (7 bases). The CDR3 runs 17 residues. Per the germline V gene, CDR1 is SGHTA and CDR2 is FQGNSA. V lost 5 bases and J 2 bases, leaving 16 bases between the germline ends. The CDR3 coding sequence is TGTGCCAGCAGCACGCAGGGGGGTTTAGCTGGGGCCAACGTCCTGACTTTC. The encoded protein is CASSTQGGLAGANVLTF. Together with reference TRBV7-2 and TRBJ2-6, the CDR3 gives the full variable domain: GAGVSQSPSNKVTEKGKDVELRCDPISGHTALYWYRQSLGQGLEFLIYFQGNSAPDKSGLPSDRFSAERTGGSVSTLTIQRTQQEDSAVYLCASSTQGGLAGANVLTFGAGSRLTVL.

This clone appeared once. The chain couples TRBV15 to TRBJ2-1; 9 bases agree with TRBD2. In germline, CDR1 is LNHNV, CDR2 YYDKDF (reference sequence). CDR3 length: 15 residues. Trimming took 3 bases from V and 5 from J; bases not matched to a gene: 5. For the CDR3, the DNA is TGTGCCACCAGCAGTAGGCGGGGGGGCAACAATGAGCAGTTCTTC. This codes for CATSSRRGGNNEQFF.

This chain connects TRBV28 to TRBJ1-2, with D perhaps matching TRBD1 (5 bases). Trimming removed 3 bases at V and 4 bases at J, with 12 bases between. This CDR3 region has 14 residues. From germline, CDR1 is MDHEN and CDR2 SYDVKM. CDR3 DNA: TGTGCCAGCAGTTTCCGGGGGGAGCTCTATGGCTACACCTTC. This gives the protein CASSFRGELYGYTF.

Only one count was recorded for this clone. Germline and junction disagree at one end, which may indicate a read error. The chain employs TRBV29-1 and TRBJ1-6, with TRBD1 matching 7 bases. From germline, CDR1 is SQVTM and CDR2 ANQGSEA. There are 17 residues in the CDR3. The CDR3 region is CSDERKRGTAYNSPLHF. The CDR3 DNA sequence: TGCAGCGATGAAAGAAAGAGGGGGACAGCCTATAATTCACCCCTCCACTTT.